This TCR beta chain derives from a study of T-cell reconstitution after alpha-beta-depleted transplantation in children. Preparation of the TCRbeta library involved a method that used unique molecular identifiers. TCRdb passed the PCR reads through MiXCR, listing each CDR3 protein once. The table includes under 400,000 distinct CDR3 sequences, 23% detected once. Points on this clonotype: Its target is not known.

CDR1 and CDR2 (germline): SEHNR, FQNEAQ (reference sequence). Trimming cost V 3 bases and J 9 bases, with 9 bases left between them. The CDR3 extends over 12 amino acids. General study points: By one year post-transplant, T-cell counts and diversity largely arose from T cells that were newly produced. Expanded graft clones numbering several hundred reportedly gave rise to alpha-beta T cells about two months after transplant.

This clonotype was sampled from a male patient between 5 and 17 years old who had a stem cell transplant for acute lymphoblastic leukemia, so the T cells may come from the graft donor. V gene TRBV7-9 combines with J gene TRBJ2-1; tentative D call: TRBD2 (6 bases). This specimen consisted of PBMCs, mostly from graft donor cells, obtained 180 days after TCRalphabeta/CD19-depleted stem cell transplant. In DNA form, the CDR3 reads TGTGCCAGCAGCTTTACTAGCACTGAGCAGTTCTTC. This codes for CASSFTSTEQFF.